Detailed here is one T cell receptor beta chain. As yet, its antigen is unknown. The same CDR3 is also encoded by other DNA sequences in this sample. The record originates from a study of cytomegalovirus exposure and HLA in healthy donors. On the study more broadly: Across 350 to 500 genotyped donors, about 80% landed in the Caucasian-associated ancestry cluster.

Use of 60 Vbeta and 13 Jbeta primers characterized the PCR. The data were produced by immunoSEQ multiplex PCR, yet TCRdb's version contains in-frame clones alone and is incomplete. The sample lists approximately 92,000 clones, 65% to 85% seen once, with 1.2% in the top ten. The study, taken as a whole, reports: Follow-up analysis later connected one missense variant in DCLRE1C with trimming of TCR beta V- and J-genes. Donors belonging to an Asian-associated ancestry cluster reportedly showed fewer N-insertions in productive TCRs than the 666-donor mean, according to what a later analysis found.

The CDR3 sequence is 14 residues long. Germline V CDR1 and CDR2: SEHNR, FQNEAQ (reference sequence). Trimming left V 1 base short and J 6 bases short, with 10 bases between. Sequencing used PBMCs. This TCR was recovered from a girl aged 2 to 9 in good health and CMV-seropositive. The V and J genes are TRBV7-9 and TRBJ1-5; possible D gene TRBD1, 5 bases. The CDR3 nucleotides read TGTGCCAGCAGCTTAGATACAGGTAGTCAGCCCCAGCATTTT. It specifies CASSLDTGSQPQHF.